A selection of T cell receptor beta chains follows, all from one sample in a study of blood T cell repertoires in COVID-19. Data came from immunoSEQ multiplex PCR; TCRdb stores just in-frame clones and leaves some out. Found here are 45,000 or so clones, roughly 83% of them singletons; the top ten hold over 2%. The sample consisted of peripheral blood. The receptors here all came from a woman aged 55-75 years with acute or convalescent COVID-19. CDR3s include the opening cysteine and the closing phenylalanine or tryptophan. A D gene is named only where the DNA matches it firmly. The size of a clone is reported for some rows only, either as once, few or many, or as a class for expanded clones.

d_gene	abundance	v_gene	j_gene	CDR3aa	CDR3nt
-	-	TRBV24-1	TRBJ1-1	CATSDSGGANTEAFF	TGTGCCACCAGTGATTCCGGGGGGGCTAATACTGAAGCTTTCTTT
TRBD1	-	TRBV5-1	TRBJ2-1	CASRQRQGATNEQFF	TGCGCCAGCAGACAACGACAGGGGGCAACGAATGAGCAGTTCTTC
-	-	TRBV2	TRBJ1-5	CASSVRALGNQPQHF	TGTGCCAGCAGTGTGAGGGCGTTGGGAAATCAGCCCCAGCATTTT
TRBD2	-	TRBV5-1	TRBJ2-2	CASSAGGLNTGELFF	TGCGCCAGCAGCGCCGGGGGGTTGAACACCGGGGAGCTGTTTTTT
TRBD1	-	TRBV7-7	TRBJ1-5	CASSTGVNQPQHF	TGTGCCAGCTCGACAGGGGTCAATCAGCCCCAGCATTTT
-	-	TRBV7-9	TRBJ1-2	CASSVSNYGYTF	TGTGCCAGCAGCGTTAGCAACTATGGCTACACCTTC
-	-	TRBV28	TRBJ2-7	CASRTPGLRYEQYF	TGTGCCAGCAGGACTCCGGGACTCCGCTACGAGCAGTACTTC
TRBD2	-	TRBV11-3	TRBJ2-5	CASSRRTSGSPETQYF	TGTGCCAGCAGCCGAAGGACTAGCGGGAGCCCGGAGACCCAGTACTTC
-	-	TRBV6-1	TRBJ1-6	CASSGGGLRSSYNSPLHF	TGTGCCAGCAGTGGGGGGGGATTACGGAGCTCCTATAATTCACCCCTCCACTTT
TRBD2	once	TRBV5-1	TRBJ2-7	CASSLGTSGIDSYEQYF	TGCGCCAGCAGCTTGGGGACTAGCGGGATAGACTCCTACGAGCAGTACTTC